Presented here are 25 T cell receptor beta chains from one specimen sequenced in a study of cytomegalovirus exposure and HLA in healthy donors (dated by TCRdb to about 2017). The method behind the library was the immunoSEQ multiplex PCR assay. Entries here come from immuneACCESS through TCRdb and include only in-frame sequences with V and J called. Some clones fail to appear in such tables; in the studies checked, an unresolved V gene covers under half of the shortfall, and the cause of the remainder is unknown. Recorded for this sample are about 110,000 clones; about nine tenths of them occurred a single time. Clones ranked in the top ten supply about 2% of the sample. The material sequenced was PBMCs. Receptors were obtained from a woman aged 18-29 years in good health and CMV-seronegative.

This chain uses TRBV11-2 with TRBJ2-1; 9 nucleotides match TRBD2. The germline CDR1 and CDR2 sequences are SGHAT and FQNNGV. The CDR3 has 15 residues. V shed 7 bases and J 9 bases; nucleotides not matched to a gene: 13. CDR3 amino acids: CASNSLSYSGGEQFF. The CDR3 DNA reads TGTGCCAGCAACAGCTTGTCCTATAGCGGGGGTGAGCAGTTCTTC.

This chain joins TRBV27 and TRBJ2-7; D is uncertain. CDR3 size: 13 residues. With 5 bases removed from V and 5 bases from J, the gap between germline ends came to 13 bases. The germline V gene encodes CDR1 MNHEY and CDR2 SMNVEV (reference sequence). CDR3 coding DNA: TGTGCCAGCAGTCTTAAAACTTCCCACGAGCAGTACTTC. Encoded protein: CASSLKTSHEQYF.

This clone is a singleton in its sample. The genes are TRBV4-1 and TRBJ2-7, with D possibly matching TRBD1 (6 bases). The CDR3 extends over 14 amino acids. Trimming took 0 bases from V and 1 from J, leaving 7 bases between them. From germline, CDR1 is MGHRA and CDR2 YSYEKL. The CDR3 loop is CASSQEGQSYEQYF. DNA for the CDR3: TGCGCCAGCAGCCAAGAAGGACAGTCCTACGAGCAGTACTTC.

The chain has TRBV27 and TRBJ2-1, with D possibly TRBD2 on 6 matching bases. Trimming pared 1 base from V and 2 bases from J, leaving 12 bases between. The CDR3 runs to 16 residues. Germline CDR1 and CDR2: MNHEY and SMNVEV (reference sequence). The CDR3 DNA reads TGTGCCAGCAGTTTATTTGGGGACTCGGCCTACAATGAGCAGTTCTTC. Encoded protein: CASSLFGDSAYNEQFF.

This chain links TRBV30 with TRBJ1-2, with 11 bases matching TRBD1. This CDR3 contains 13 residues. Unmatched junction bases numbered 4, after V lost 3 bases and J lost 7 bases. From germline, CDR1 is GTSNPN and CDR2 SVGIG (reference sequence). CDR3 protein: CAWSPGQGVGYTF. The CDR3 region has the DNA TGTGCCTGGAGCCCGGGACAGGGGGTTGGCTACACCTTC. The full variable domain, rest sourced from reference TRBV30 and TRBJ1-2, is SQTIHQWPATLVQPVGSPLSLECTVEGTSNPNLYWYRQAAGRGLQLLFYSVGIGQISSEVPQNLSASRPQDRQFILSSKKLLLSDSGFYLCAWSPGQGVGYTFGSGTRLTVV.

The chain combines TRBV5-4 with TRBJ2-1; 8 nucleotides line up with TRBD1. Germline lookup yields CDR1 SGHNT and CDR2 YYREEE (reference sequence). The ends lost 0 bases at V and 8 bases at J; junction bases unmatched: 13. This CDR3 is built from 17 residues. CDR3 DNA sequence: TGTGCCAGCAGCTTGGAGGCAGGGGGCTATGGGATGGATGAGCAGTTCTTC. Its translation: CASSLEAGGYGMDEQFF.

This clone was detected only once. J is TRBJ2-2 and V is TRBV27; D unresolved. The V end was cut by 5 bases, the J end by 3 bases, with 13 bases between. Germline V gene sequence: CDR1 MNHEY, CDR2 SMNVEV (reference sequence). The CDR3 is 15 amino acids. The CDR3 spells CASSPPSDYTGELFF. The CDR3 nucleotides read TGTGCCAGCAGTCCTCCCTCCGACTACACCGGGGAGCTGTTTTTT.

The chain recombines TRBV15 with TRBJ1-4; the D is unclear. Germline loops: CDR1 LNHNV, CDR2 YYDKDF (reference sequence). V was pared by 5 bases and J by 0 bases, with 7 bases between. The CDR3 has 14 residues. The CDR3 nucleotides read TGTGCCACCAGCCCTCGTGCAACTAATGAAAAACTGTTTTTT. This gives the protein CATSPRATNEKLFF. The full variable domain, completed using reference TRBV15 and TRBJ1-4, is DAMVIQNPRYQVTQFGKPVTLSCSQTLNHNVMYWYQQKSSQAPKLLFHYYDKDFNNEADTPDNFQSRRPNTSFCFLDIRSPGLGDTAMYLCATSPRATNEKLFFGSGTQLSVL.

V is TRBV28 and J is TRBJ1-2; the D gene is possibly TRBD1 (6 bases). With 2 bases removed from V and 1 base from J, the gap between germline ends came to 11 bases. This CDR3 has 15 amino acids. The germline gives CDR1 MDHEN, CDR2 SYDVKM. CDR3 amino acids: CASSLEQGINYGYTF. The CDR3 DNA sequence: TGTGCCAGCAGTTTAGAACAGGGTATTAACTATGGCTACACCTTC.

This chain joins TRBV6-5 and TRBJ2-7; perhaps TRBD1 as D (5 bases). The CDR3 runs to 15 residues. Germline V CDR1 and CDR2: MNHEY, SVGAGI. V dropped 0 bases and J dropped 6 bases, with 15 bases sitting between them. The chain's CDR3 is CASSYSGAVGGEQYF. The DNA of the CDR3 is TGTGCCAGCAGTTACTCAGGGGCGGTGGGTGGCGAGCAGTACTTC.

The CDR3 protein is CASQGNTEAFF. Here the CDR3 DNA reads TGTGCCAGCCAGGGGAACACTGAAGCTTTCTTT. This chain connects TRBV10-3 to TRBJ1-1, with a possible D match to TRBD1 (5 bases). This CDR3 spans 11 amino acids. V dropped 10 bases and J dropped 1 base, with 7 bases sitting between them. Germline CDR1 ENHRY, CDR2 SYGVKD.

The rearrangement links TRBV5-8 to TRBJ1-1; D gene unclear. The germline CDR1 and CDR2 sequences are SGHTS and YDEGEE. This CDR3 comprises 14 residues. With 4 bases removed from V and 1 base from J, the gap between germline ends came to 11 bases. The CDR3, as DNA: TGTGCCAGCAGCCGAGGTCACCAGAACACTGAAGCTTTCTTT. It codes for CASSRGHQNTEAFF.

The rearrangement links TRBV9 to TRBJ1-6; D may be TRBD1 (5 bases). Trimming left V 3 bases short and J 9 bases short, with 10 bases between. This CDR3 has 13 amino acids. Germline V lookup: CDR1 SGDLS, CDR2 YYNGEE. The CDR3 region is CASSDSQGSPLHF. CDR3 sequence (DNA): TGTGCCAGCAGCGACAGTCAGGGTTCACCCCTCCACTTT.

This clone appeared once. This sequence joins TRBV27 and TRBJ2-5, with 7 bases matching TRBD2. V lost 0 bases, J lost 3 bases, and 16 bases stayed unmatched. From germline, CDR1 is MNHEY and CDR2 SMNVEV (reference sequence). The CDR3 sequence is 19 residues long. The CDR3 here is CASSLSGGGGFSSEETQYF. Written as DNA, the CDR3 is TGTGCCAGCAGTTTATCAGGCGGGGGAGGGTTTAGTTCTGAAGAGACCCAGTACTTC.

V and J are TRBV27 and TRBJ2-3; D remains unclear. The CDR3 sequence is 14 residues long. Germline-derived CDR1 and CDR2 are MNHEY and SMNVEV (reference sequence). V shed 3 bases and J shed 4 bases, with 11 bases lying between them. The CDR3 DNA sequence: TGTGCCAGCAGTTTCCCCCTCTGGCCAGATACGCAGTATTTT. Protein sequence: CASSFPLWPDTQYF.

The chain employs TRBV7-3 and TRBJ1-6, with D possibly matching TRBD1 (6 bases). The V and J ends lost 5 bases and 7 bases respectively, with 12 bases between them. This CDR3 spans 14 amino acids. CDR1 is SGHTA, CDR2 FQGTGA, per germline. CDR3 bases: TGTGCCAGCAGCCGCGGACAGAGCAATTCACCCCTCCACTTT. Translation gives CASSRGQSNSPLHF. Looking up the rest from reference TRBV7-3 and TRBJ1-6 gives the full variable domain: GAGVSQTPSNKVTEKGKYVELRCDPISGHTALYWYRQSLGQGPEFLIYFQGTGAADDSGLPNDRFFAVRPEGSVSTLKIQRTERGDSAVYLCASSRGQSNSPLHFGNGTRLTVT.

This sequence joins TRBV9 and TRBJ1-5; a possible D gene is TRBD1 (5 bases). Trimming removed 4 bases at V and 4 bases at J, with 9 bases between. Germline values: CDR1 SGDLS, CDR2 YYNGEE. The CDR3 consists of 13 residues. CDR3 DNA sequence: TGTGCCAGCAGCACGGACACAAATCAGCCCCAGCATTTT. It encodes CASSTDTNQPQHF.

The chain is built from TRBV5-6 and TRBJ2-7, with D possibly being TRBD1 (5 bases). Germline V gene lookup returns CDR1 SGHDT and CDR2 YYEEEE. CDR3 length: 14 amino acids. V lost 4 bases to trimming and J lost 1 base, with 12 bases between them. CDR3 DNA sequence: TGTGCCAGCAGCCCGACAGTCCCATCCTACGAGCAGTACTTC. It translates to CASSPTVPSYEQYF.

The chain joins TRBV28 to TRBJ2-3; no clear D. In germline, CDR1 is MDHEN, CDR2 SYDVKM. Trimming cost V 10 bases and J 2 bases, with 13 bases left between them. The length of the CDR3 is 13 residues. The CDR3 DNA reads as TGTGCCACCCGAGCGCGAGACACAGATACGCAGTATTTT. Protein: CATRARDTDTQYF. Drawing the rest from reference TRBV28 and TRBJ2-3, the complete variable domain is DVKVTQSSRYLVKRTGEKVFLECVQDMDHENMFWYRQDPGLGLRLIYFSYDVKMKEKGDIPEGYSVSREKKERFSLILESASTNQTSMYLCATRARDTDTQYFGPGTRLTVL.

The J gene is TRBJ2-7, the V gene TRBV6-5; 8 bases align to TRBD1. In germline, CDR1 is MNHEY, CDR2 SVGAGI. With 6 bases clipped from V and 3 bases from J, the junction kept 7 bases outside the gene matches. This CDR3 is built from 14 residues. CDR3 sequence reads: CASSLGTGHYEQYF. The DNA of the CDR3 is TGTGCCAGCAGCTTGGGGACAGGCCACTACGAGCAGTACTTC.

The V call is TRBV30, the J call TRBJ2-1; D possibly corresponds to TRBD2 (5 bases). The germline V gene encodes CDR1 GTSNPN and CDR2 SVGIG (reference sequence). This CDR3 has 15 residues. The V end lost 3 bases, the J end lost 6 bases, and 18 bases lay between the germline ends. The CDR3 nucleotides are TGTGCCTGGAGGCCTGGAAAACTAGTTTTCAATGAGCAGTTCTTC. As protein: CAWRPGKLVFNEQFF.

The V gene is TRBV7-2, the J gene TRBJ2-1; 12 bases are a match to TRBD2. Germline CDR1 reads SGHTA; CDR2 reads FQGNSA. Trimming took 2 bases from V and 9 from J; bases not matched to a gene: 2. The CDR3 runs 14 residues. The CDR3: CASSLSSGGAEQFF. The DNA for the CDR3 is TGTGCCAGCAGCTTATCTAGCGGGGGGGCTGAGCAGTTCTTC.

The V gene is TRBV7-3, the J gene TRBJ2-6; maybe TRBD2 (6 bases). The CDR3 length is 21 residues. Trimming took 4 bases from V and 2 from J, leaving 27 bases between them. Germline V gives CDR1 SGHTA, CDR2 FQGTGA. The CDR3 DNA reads TGTGCCAGCAGCTCACAAAGCCCCACGGGGGACGAGATAGCTGGGGCCAACGTCCTGACTTTC. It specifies CASSSQSPTGDEIAGANVLTF.

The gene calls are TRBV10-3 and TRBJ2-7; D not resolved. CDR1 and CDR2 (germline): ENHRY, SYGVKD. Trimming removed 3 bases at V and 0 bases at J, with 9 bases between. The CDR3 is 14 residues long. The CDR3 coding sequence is TGTGCCATCAGTGATGAGGCCGGCTCCTACGAGCAGTACTTC. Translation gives CAISDEAGSYEQYF.

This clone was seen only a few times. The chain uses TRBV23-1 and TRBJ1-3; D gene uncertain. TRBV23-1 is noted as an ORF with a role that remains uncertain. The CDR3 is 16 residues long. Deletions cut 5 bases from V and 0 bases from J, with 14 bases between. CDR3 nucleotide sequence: TGCGCCAGCAGTGAGTCGTGGCGGGACTCTGGAAACACCATATATTTT. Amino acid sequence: CASSESWRDSGNTIYF.